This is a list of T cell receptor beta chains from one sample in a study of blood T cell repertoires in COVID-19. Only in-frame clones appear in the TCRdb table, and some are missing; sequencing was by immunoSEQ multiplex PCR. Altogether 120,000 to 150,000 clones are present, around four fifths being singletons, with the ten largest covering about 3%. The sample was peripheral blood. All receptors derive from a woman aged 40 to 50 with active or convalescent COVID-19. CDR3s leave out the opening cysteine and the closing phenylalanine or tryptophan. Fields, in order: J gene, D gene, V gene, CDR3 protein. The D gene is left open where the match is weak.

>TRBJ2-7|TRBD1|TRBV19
ASSPGTGGYEQY
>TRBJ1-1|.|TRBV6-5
ASTLRPRDTEAF
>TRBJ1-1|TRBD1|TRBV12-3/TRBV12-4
ASGGQPNTEAF
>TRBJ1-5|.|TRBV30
AWSRGGLGQPQH
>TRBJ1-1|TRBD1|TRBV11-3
ASSPGGSNTEAF
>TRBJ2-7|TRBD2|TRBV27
ASSFFVPMTGTSTYEQY
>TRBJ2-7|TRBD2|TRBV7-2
ASTLTVAGHNEQY
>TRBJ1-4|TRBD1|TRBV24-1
ATSDGGQGNEKLF
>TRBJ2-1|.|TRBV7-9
ASSSHNNEQF
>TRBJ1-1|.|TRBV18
ASSPQTDNTEAF
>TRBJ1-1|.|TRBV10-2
ASSEPRNTEAF
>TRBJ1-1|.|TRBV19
ASTQVGGAPNTEAF
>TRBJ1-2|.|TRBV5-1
ASSLNQRYGYT
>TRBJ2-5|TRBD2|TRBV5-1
ASSLASGGQETQY
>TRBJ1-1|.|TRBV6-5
ASSYPSAEAF
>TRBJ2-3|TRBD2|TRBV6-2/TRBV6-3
ASSSYPTSIGRTQY
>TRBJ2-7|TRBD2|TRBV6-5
ASSYALAGYYEQY
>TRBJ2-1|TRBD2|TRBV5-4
ASSSSGSGGWSVQF
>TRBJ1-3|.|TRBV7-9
ANSLSGNTIY
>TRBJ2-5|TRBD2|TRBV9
ASSARGNGGETQY
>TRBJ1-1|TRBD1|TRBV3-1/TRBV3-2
ASSPSGTGGSDTEAF
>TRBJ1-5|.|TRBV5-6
ASSLWGGRNQPQH
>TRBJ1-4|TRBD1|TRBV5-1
ASSGTGTEKLF
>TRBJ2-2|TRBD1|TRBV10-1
ASSDATGGTGELF
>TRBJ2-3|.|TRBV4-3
ASSQDVRTDTQY
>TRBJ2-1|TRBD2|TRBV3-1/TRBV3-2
ASSPWTSGSRYNEQF
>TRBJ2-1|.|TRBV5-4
ASSGVAGARNEQF
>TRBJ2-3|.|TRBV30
AWVKGGSTDTQY
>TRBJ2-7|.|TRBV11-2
ASRSTSEGYEQY
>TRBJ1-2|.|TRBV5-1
ASSFQSYGYT
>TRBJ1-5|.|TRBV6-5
ASSYAAGSNQPQH
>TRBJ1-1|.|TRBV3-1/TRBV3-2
ASSRGSGTVGTEAF
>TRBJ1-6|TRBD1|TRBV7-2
ASSLNVNRGNSPLH
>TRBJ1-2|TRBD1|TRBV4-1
ASSRAGGLDYGYT
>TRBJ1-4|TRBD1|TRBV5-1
ASSRTGGRNEKLF